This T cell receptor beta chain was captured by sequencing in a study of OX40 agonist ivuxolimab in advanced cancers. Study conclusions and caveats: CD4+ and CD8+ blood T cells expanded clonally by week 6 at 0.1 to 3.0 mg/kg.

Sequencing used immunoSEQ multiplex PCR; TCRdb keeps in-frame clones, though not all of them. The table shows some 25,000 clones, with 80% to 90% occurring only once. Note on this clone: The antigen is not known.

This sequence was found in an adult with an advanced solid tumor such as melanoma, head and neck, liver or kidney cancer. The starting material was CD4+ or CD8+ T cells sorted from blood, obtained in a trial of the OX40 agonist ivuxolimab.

Written as DNA, the CDR3 is TGTGCCAGCAGCCAAGAGGCCAACGTCCTGACTTTC. Amino acids: CASSQEANVLTF. The genes are TRBV16 and TRBJ2-6; D ambiguous. The CDR3 has 12 amino acids. Looked up from germline, CDR1 is KGHSY and CDR2 is FQNENV. V was clipped by 2 bases and J by 6 bases, with 2 bases between them.